This T cell receptor beta chain was obtained from a study of blood T cell repertoires in COVID-19. Sequenced by immunoSEQ multiplex PCR; TCRdb stores in-frame clones only, minus some. The repertoire includes fewer than 250,000 clones, over 70% of them detected once, and roughly 2.9% sits in the top ten. What was sequenced was peripheral blood. The sequence was obtained from a man aged 50 to 60 with active or convalescent COVID-19.

The chain's CDR3 is CASSTGQRPTNEKLFF. The CDR3 bases are TGTGCCAGCAGTACGGGACAGCGACCAACTAATGAAAAACTGTTTTTT. The chain links TRBV28 to TRBJ1-4; 7 bases agree with TRBD1. This CDR3 contains 16 residues. V gave up 5 bases and J gave up 0 bases; unmatched junction bases: 6. Germline CDR1 is MDHEN and CDR2 is SYDVKM.